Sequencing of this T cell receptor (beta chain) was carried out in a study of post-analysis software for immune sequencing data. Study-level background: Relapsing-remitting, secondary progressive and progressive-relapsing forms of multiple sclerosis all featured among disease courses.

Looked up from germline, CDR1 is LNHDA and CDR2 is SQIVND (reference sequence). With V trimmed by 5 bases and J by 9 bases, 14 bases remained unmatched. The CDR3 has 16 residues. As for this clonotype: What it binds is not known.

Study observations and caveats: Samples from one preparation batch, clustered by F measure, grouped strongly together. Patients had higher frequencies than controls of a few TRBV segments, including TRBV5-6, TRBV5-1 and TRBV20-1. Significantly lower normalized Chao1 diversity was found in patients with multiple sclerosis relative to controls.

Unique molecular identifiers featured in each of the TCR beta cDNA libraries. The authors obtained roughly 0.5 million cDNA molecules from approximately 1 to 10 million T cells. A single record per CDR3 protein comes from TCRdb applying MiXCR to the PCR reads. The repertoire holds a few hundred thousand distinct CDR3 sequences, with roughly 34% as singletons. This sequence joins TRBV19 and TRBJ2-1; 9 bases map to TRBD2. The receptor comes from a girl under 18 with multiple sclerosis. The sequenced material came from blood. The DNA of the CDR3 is TGTGCCAGTAGTCTAACGGGAGTAGCGGGGGTGCGTGAGCAGTTCTTC. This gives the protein CASSLTGVAGVREQFF. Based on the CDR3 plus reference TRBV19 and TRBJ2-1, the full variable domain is DGGITQSPKYLFRKEGQNVTLSCEQNLNHDAMYWYRQDPGQGLRLIYYSQIVNDFQKGDIAEGYSVSREKKESFPLTVTSAQKNPTAFYLCASSLTGVAGVREQFFGPGTRLTVL.